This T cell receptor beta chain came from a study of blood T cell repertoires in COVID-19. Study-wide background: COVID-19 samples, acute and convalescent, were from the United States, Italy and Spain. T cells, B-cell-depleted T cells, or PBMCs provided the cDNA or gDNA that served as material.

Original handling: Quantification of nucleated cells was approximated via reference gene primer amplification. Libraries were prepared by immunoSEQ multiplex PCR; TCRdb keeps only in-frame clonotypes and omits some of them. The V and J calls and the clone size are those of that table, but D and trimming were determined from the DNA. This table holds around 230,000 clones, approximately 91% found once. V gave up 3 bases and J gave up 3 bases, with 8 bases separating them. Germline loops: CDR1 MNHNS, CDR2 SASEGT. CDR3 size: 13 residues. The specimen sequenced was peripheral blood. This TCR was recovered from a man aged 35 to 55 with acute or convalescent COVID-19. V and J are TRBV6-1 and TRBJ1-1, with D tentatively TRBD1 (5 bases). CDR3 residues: CASSDRADTEAFF. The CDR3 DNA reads TGTGCCAGCAGTGACAGGGCGGACACTGAAGCTTTCTTT.